Shown below are 31 T cell receptor beta chains from a single sample sequenced in a study of OX40 agonist ivuxolimab in advanced cancers. Sequencing used immunoSEQ multiplex PCR; TCRdb keeps in-frame clones, though not all of them. Found here are around 84,000 clones, less than 85% of them singletons; the top ten hold about 0.51%. The sample in question was CD4+ or CD8+ T cells sorted from blood, obtained in a trial of the OX40 agonist ivuxolimab. The receptor set was obtained from an adult with an advanced solid tumor such as melanoma, head and neck, liver or kidney cancer.

V and J are TRBV27 and TRBJ2-3; D could derive from TRBD1 or TRBD2 (5 bases each). The CDR3 consists of 14 residues. V was cut by 6 bases and J by 4 bases, with 14 bases left in between. Germline-derived CDR1 and CDR2 are MNHEY and SMNVEV (reference sequence). The CDR3 loop reads CASSPGTSPDTQYF. In DNA, the CDR3 is TGTGCCAGCAGCCCCGGGACGAGTCCAGATACGCAGTATTTT.

This clone was recorded a few times. This chain links TRBV9 with TRBJ2-7; D not certain. CDR3 length equals 14 residues. From germline, CDR1 is SGDLS and CDR2 YYNGEE. V was cut by 0 bases and J by 3 bases, with 10 bases left in between. For the CDR3, the DNA is TGTGCCAGCAGCGTAGCGGAGCTAGGCTACGAGCAGTACTTC. It translates to CASSVAELGYEQYF.

The J gene is TRBJ2-7, the V gene TRBV6-6; the match to TRBD1 covers 8 bases. The CDR3 is 15 amino acids. The ends lost 6 bases at V and 0 bases at J; junction bases unmatched: 7. Germline V CDR1 and CDR2: MNHNY, SVGAGI (reference sequence). The DNA of the CDR3 is TGTGCCAGCAGGGCTGTGGGGACAGGCTCCTACGAGCAGTACTTC. Translating gives CASRAVGTGSYEQYF.

V and J are TRBV21-1 and TRBJ2-1; the table's D call, TRBD2, was not checked against the DNA. TRBV21-1 represents a pseudogene. The CDR3 consists of 17 residues. The CDR3 sequence is CASVGTEGLAGDNEQFF. CDR3 coding DNA: TGTGCCAGCGTAGGGACAGAGGGACTAGCGGGAGACAATGAGCAGTTCTTC.

This clone was found once. CDR3 sequence reads: CASSEGQGRWDQPQHF. The DNA for the CDR3 is TGTGCCAGCAGTGAAGGACAGGGTAGGTGGGATCAGCCCCAGCATTTT. This chain joins TRBV25-1 and TRBJ1-5, with 8 nucleotides matching TRBD1. From germline, CDR1 is MGHDK and CDR2 SYGVNS. Trimming took 2 bases from V and 5 from J; bases not matched to a gene: 8. The CDR3 spans 16 residues.

V usage is TRBV4-3 and J usage is TRBJ2-7; D remains ambiguous. V lost 5 bases and J 4 bases, leaving 12 bases between the germline ends. Germline loops: CDR1 LGHNA, CDR2 YSLEER. The CDR3 has 13 amino acids. DNA for the CDR3: TGCGCCAGCAGCTCCCGCGTGGGTTACGAGCAGTACTTC. Its translation is CASSSRVGYEQYF.

The chain combines TRBV7-2 with TRBJ1-6, with TRBD1 matching 9 bases. With 5 bases clipped from V and 10 bases from J, the junction kept 6 bases outside the gene matches. The CDR3 is made up of 14 amino acids. Germline CDR1 SGHTA, CDR2 FQGNSA. CDR3 coding DNA: TGTGCCAGCAGCCCTAGGACAGGGGACTCACCCCTCCACTTT. Amino acid sequence: CASSPRTGDSPLHF.

This sequence joins TRBV11-2 and TRBJ2-7; 12 bases match TRBD2. Germline trimming cut 2 bases from V and 3 bases from J; bases unmatched to any gene: 5. From germline, CDR1 is SGHAT and CDR2 FQNNGV. The CDR3 is 16 residues long. CDR3 sequence (DNA): TGTGCCAGCAGCTTATCACTAGCGGGAGGACGCTACGAGCAGTACTTC. Translating gives CASSLSLAGGRYEQYF.

This chain connects TRBV5-5 to TRBJ2-7; no reliable D call. V was cut by 2 bases and J by 2 bases, with 8 bases left in between. Germline assignment: CDR1 SGHKS and CDR2 YYEKEE (reference sequence). CDR3 size: 13 residues. CDR3 sequence (DNA): TGTGCCAGCAGCTTCCAGGCCGCCTACGAGCAGTACTTC. This codes for CASSFQAAYEQYF.

The chain links TRBV25-1 to TRBJ2-5; no clear D gene. Trimming took off 1 base at V and 1 base at J, with 7 bases between the two ends. Per germline, CDR1 MGHDK and CDR2 SYGVNS. The CDR3 consists of 14 residues. The CDR3 sequence: CASSESGSQETQYF. The CDR3, as DNA: TGTGCCAGCAGTGAATCGGGCAGCCAAGAGACCCAGTACTTC.

The chain carries TRBV2 and TRBJ1-1; D is undetermined. Germline CDR1 SNHLY, CDR2 FYNNEI. The CDR3 spans 13 residues. Trimming pared 2 bases from V and 1 base from J, leaving 5 bases between. The CDR3 bases are TGTGCCAGCAGTGAACAGGCGAACACTGAAGCTTTCTTT. Its protein is CASSEQANTEAFF.

The chain is built from TRBV28 and TRBJ2-5; D possibly corresponds to TRBD1 (6 bases). V was shortened by 3 bases and J by 4 bases, with 9 bases between the two germline ends. Germline loops: CDR1 MDHEN, CDR2 SYDVKM. This CDR3 spans 13 amino acids. The CDR3 reads CASSFSGAETQYF. The CDR3 DNA reads as TGTGCCAGCAGTTTTTCAGGGGCAGAGACCCAGTACTTC. Filled out from reference TRBV28 and TRBJ2-5, the complete variable domain reads DVKVTQSSRYLVKRTGEKVFLECVQDMDHENMFWYRQDPGLGLRLIYFSYDVKMKEKGDIPEGYSVSREKKERFSLILESASTNQTSMYLCASSFSGAETQYFGPGTRLLVL.

J is TRBJ2-1 and V is TRBV30, with D possibly being TRBD1 or TRBD2 (5 bases each). The V end lost 2 bases, the J end lost 7 bases, and 21 bases lay between the germline ends. The length of the CDR3 is 16 residues. Germline lookup yields CDR1 GTSNPN and CDR2 SVGIG (reference sequence). DNA of the CDR3: TGTGCCTGGAGTCCACGAGGGACCCTTACGGGGAATGAGCAGTTCTTC. It encodes CAWSPRGTLTGNEQFF.

The chain is built from TRBV5-6 and TRBJ2-5; 11 bases are a match to TRBD2. CDR3 size: 14 residues. With 3 bases clipped from V and 3 bases from J, the junction kept 1 base outside the gene matches. From germline, CDR1 is SGHDT and CDR2 YYEEEE. In DNA, the CDR3 is TGTGCCAGCAGCTGGGGACTAGCGGAAGAGACCCAGTACTTC. Translating it yields CASSWGLAEETQYF.

This rearrangement joins TRBV7-2 to TRBJ2-7, with D perhaps TRBD2 (5 bases). The V and J ends lost 1 base and 1 base respectively, with 11 bases between them. The CDR3 spans 15 residues. Germline CDR1 reads SGHTA; CDR2 reads FQGNSA. The CDR3 sequence: CASSLGGGRSYEQYF. The DNA of the CDR3 is TGTGCCAGCAGCTTAGGCGGAGGCAGATCCTACGAGCAGTACTTC. Variable domain in full (rest from reference TRBV7-2 and TRBJ2-7): GAGVSQSPSNKVTEKGKDVELRCDPISGHTALYWYRQSLGQGLEFLIYFQGNSAPDKSGLPSDRFSAERTGGSVSTLTIQRTQQEDSAVYLCASSLGGGRSYEQYFGPGTRLTVT.

To note about this clone: A much larger clone lies one base from this, so it may be a read error. This chain joins TRBV11-1 and TRBJ2-7; D is unresolved. The CDR3 has 11 residues. Per germline, CDR1 SGHAT and CDR2 FQDESV (reference sequence). In DNA form, the CDR3 reads TGTGCCAGCAGCGTAGCCTACGAGCAGTACTTC. This translates into CASSVAYEQYF.

The chain recombines TRBV12-2 with TRBJ2-1; the listed D gene, TRBD1, was not tested against the DNA. TRBV12-2 is noted as a pseudogene. The CDR3 is 16 amino acids. This CDR3 is CASRLGTGGGDNEQFF. CDR3 nucleotide sequence: TGTGCAAGTCGCTTAGGTACAGGGGGCGGTGACAATGAGCAGTTCTTC.

This sequence joins TRBV9 and TRBJ2-6; perhaps TRBD2 as D (5 bases). V lost 0 bases, J lost 2 bases, and 12 bases lay in between. The CDR3 contains 17 residues. Germline assignment: CDR1 SGDLS and CDR2 YYNGEE. This CDR3 reads CASSVAGSYPGANVLTF. As DNA, the CDR3 is TGTGCCAGCAGCGTAGCTGGGAGTTATCCTGGGGCCAACGTCCTGACTTTC.

This CDR3 is CASSLGPVGQGDYEQYF. The DNA of the CDR3 is TGCGCCAGCAGCTTGGGACCGGTGGGACAGGGAGACTACGAGCAGTACTTC. The gene calls are TRBV5-1 and TRBJ2-7; 9 nucleotides agree with TRBD1. J lost 3 bases, V lost 0 bases, and 10 bases had no gene match. This CDR3 is 17 amino acids long. The germline CDR1 and CDR2 sequences are SGHRS and YFSETQ.

On this clone: Since a much larger clone is just one base distant, this may be a read error. Other DNA sequences within the sample encode an identical CDR3. The chain combines TRBV2 with TRBJ1-1; D not resolved. Trimming took 5 bases from V and 2 from J, leaving 12 bases between them. The CDR3 has 14 residues. Germline-derived CDR1 and CDR2 are SNHLY and FYNNEI. The CDR3 here is CASSRSTLNTEAFF. DNA of the CDR3: TGTGCCAGCAGTCGATCTACCCTAAACACTGAAGCTTTCTTT.

The chain uses TRBV28 and TRBJ1-4; D remains unclear. The germline CDR1 and CDR2 sequences are MDHEN and SYDVKM. This CDR3 contains 15 residues. Trimming pared 5 bases from V and 2 bases from J, leaving 12 bases between. The CDR3 sequence is CASSGTDRTNEKLFF. CDR3 DNA: TGTGCCAGCAGTGGAACCGACCGCACTAATGAAAAACTGTTTTTT.

The rearrangement joins TRBV5-1 to TRBJ2-2, with a tentative D call TRBD1 (5 bases). Germline lookup yields CDR1 SGHRS and CDR2 YFSETQ. The length of the CDR3 is 15 residues. V was cut by 1 base and J by 2 bases, with 9 bases left in between. The CDR3 DNA follows: TGCGCCAGCAGCTTGTGGCAGGGAAACACCGGGGAGCTGTTTTTT. It encodes CASSLWQGNTGELFF.

This chain joins TRBV9 and TRBJ1-6; no clear D. CDR1 SGDLS and CDR2 YYNGEE come from the germline V gene. The V gene lost 2 bases and the J gene lost 10 bases, with 13 bases spanning the gap. This CDR3 is built from 14 residues. The DNA of the CDR3 is TGTGCCAGCAGCGTCCAACCTTTAGGATCACCCCTCCACTTT. Translation: CASSVQPLGSPLHF.

This clone was seen once. The chain recombines TRBV7-9 with TRBJ1-3; 8 bases map to TRBD1. The CDR3 is 14 residues long. The J segment lost 4 bases and the V segment lost 2 bases, leaving 1 base of the junction unmatched. Germline V gene lookup returns CDR1 SEHNR and CDR2 FQNEAQ (reference sequence). This CDR3 is CASSLQGAGNTIYF. CDR3 nucleotide sequence: TGTGCCAGCAGCTTACAGGGGGCCGGAAACACCATATATTTT.

The rearrangement links TRBV2 to TRBJ2-3; D unresolved. The ends were cut back, 2 bases at V and 1 base at J, with 4 bases in the middle. Germline values: CDR1 SNHLY, CDR2 FYNNEI. The length of the CDR3 is 13 residues. CDR3 sequence (DNA): TGTGCCAGCAGTGAAACAGGCACAGATACGCAGTATTTT. Protein sequence: CASSETGTDTQYF.

The chain combines TRBV6-5 with TRBJ1-5; maybe TRBD1 (5 bases). The V and J ends lost 5 bases and 5 bases respectively, with 10 bases between them. CDR1 MNHEY and CDR2 SVGAGI come from the germline V gene. The CDR3 spans 13 residues. The CDR3 nucleotides read TGTGCCAGCAGTGGGGGTTCTGATCAGCCCCAGCATTTT. This sequence encodes CASSGGSDQPQHF.

V is TRBV9 and J is TRBJ2-1, with TRBD1 identical over 11 bases. This CDR3 has 15 residues. Per germline, CDR1 SGDLS and CDR2 YYNGEE. The J segment lost 7 bases and the V segment lost 4 bases, leaving 7 bases of the junction unmatched. The CDR3 here is CASSSDRGRRNEQFF. The CDR3 bases are TGTGCCAGCAGCTCGGACAGGGGGCGCAGGAATGAGCAGTTCTTC.

V and J are TRBV7-8 and TRBJ2-5, with D possibly called TRBD1 or TRBD2 (5 bases each). The J call is doubtful: the DNA matches TRBJ2-7 better. The CDR3 sequence is 12 residues long. Germline V gene sequence: CDR1 SGHVS, CDR2 FQNEAQ. CDR3 coding DNA: TGTGCCAGCAGCCGGGGACCCTACGAGCAGTACTTC. Translated, it gives CASSRGPYEQYF.

J is TRBJ1-5 and V is TRBV15; 10 bases are shared with TRBD1. The CDR3 runs to 15 residues. The junction had 4 bases not matched to a gene; V was cut back by 4 bases and J by 4 bases. Per germline, CDR1 LNHNV and CDR2 YYDKDF (reference sequence). CDR3 sequence (DNA): TGTGCCACCAGCAATAGGGGACAGGGGAATCAGCCCCAGCATTTT. It encodes CATSNRGQGNQPQHF.

CDR3 sequence reads: CASSLQGNTEAFF. The CDR3, as DNA: TGTGCCAGCAGCCTACAGGGGAACACTGAAGCTTTCTTT. The V and J genes are TRBV14 and TRBJ1-1, with D perhaps matching TRBD1 (6 bases). Germline CDR1 reads SGHDN; CDR2 reads FVKESK. The CDR3 length is 13 residues. V was trimmed by 4 bases and J by 1 base, leaving 7 bases between them.

The sample holds a few counts of this clone. The genes are TRBV28 and TRBJ1-2; the D is unclear. Looked up from germline, CDR1 is MDHEN and CDR2 is SYDVKM. V gave up 5 bases and J gave up 2 bases, with 6 bases separating them. The CDR3 consists of 12 residues. The CDR3 spells CASSGPNYGYTF. The DNA of the CDR3 is TGTGCCAGCAGTGGGCCGAACTATGGCTACACCTTC.